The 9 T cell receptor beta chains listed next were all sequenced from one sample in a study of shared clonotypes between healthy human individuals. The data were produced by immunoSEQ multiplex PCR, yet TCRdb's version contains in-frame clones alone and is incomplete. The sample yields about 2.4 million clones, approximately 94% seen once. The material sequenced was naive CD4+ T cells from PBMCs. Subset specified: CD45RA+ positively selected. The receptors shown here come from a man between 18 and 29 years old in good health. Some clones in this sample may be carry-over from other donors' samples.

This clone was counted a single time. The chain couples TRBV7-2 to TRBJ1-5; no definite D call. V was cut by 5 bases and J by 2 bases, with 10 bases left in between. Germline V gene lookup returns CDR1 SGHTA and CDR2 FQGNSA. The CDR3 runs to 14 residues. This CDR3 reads CASSQTNGNQPQHF. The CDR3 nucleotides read TGTGCCAGCAGCCAGACGAACGGCAATCAGCCCCAGCATTTT.

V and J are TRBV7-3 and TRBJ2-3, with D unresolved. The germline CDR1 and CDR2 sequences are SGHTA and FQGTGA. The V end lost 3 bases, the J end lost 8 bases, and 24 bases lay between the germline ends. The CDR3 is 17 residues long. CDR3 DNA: TGTGCCAGCAGCTTGTACCCTCCGGGTTCAAACCTAGGTACGCAGTATTTT. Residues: CASSLYPPGSNLGTQYF.

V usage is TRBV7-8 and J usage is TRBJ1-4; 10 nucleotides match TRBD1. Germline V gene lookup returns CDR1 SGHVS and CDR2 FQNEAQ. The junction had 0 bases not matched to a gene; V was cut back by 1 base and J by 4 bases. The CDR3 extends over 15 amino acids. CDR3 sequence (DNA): TGTGCCAGCAGCTTAGGGACAGGGGGTAATGAAAAACTGTTTTTT. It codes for CASSLGTGGNEKLFF.

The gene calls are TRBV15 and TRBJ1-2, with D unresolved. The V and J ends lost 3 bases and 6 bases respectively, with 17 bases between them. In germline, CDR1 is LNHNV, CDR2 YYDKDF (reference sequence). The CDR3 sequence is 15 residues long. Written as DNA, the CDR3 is TGTGCCACCAGCAGCTCTATATGGGCGGGAGATGGCTACACCTTC. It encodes CATSSSIWAGDGYTF.

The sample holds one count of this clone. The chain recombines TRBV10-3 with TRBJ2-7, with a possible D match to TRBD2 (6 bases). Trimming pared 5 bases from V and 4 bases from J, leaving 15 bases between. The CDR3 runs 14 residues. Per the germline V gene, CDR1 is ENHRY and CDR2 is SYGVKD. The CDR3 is CAISLGTGLYEQYF. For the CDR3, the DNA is TGTGCCATCAGTCTTGGGACTGGACTGTACGAGCAGTACTTC.

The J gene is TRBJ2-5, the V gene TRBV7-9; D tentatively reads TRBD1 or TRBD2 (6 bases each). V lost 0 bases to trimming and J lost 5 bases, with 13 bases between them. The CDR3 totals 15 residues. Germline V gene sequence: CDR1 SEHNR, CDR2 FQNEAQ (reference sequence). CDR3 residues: CASSLASGGQETQYF. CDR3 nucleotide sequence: TGTGCCAGCAGCTTAGCCTCCGGGGGCCAGGAGACCCAGTACTTC.

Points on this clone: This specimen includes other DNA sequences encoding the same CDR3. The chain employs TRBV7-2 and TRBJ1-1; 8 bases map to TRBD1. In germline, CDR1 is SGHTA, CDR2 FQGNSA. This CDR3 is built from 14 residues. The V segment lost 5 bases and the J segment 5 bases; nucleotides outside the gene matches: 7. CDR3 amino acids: CASSSQGAGTEAFF. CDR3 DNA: TGTGCCAGCAGCAGCCAGGGGGCAGGTACTGAAGCTTTCTTT.

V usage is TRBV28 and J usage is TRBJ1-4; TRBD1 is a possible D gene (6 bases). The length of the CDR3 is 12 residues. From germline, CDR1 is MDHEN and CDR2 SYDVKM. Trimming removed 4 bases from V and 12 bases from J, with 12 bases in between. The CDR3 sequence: CASSSNRVQLFF. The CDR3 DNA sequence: TGTGCCAGCAGTTCAAACAGGGTGCAACTGTTTTTT.

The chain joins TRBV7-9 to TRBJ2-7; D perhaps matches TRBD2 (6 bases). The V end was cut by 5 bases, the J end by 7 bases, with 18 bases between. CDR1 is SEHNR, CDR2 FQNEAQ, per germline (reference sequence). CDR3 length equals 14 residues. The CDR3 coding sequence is TGTGCCAGCAGCACCCCCGGCGGCGCGGGGGAGCAGTACTTC. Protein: CASSTPGGAGEQYF.